The 17 T cell receptor beta chains in this list originate from one sample, sequenced in a study of blood T cell repertoires in COVID-19. Profiled with immunoSEQ multiplex PCR; TCRdb holds only in-frame clones, not every one. The table has 75,000 to 95,000 clones, around 84% seen once; the top ten hold just under 25%. What was sequenced was peripheral blood. Receptor source: a man between 60 and 75 years old with acute or convalescent COVID-19.

A few counts support this clone. This rearrangement joins TRBV6-6 to TRBJ2-7; 11 bases align to TRBD2. CDR3 length: 16 residues. Germline CDR1 reads MNHNY; CDR2 reads SVGAGI (reference sequence). J was trimmed by 2 bases and V by 4 bases; bases with no gene match: 7. The CDR3 DNA is TGTGCCAGCAGTTCCTCTCTAGCGGGGGGAACCTACGAGCAGTACGTC. Translating gives CASSSSLAGGTYEQYV.

The V and J genes are TRBV16 and TRBJ1-2; a possible D gene is TRBD1 (5 bases). Germline values: CDR1 KGHSY, CDR2 FQNENV. V was pared by 2 bases and J by 0 bases, with 16 bases between. CDR3 length: 17 amino acids. CDR3 sequence reads: CASSQPQGVKPNYGYTF. DNA of the CDR3: TGTGCCAGCAGCCAACCCCAGGGCGTGAAACCTAACTATGGCTACACCTTC.

The chain is built from TRBV5-1 and TRBJ2-1; TRBD2 matches at 9 bases. After removal of 4 bases from V and 11 bases from J, the junction contained 4 bases not matched to a gene. The germline V gene has CDR1 SGHRS and CDR2 YFSETQ. CDR3 length: 12 residues. The CDR3 region has the DNA TGCGCCAGCAGCGCGGGAGGGGAAAAGCAGTTCTTC. Translation gives CASSAGGEKQFF.

The rearrangement uses TRBV27 and TRBJ1-6; D remains unclear. The germline V and J ends were trimmed by 5 bases and 2 bases, with 7 bases remaining between them. This CDR3 is 14 amino acids long. The germline V gene has CDR1 MNHEY and CDR2 SMNVEV (reference sequence). The CDR3 nucleotides read TGTGCCAGCAGTCTCTCTACCTATAATTCACCCCTCCACTTT. Amino acids: CASSLSTYNSPLHF.

This clone was seen more than once but under ten times. The chain couples TRBV10-3 to TRBJ1-2; D remains ambiguous. Trimming shortened V by 3 bases and J by 10 bases, and 6 bases separated the two germline ends. CDR1 is ENHRY and CDR2 is SYGVKD in the germline V gene. The CDR3 spans 10 residues. In DNA form, the CDR3 reads TGTGCCATCAGTGACGGTGACTACACCTTC. Its translation: CAISDGDYTF.

V usage is TRBV7-9 and J usage is TRBJ1-1; 7 bases agree with TRBD1. CDR1 and CDR2 (germline): SEHNR, FQNEAQ (reference sequence). The CDR3 runs 16 residues. V was clipped by 8 bases and J by 0 bases; unmatched bases: 12. DNA for the CDR3: TGTGCCAGCGGCAACTTGGGGGGACAGATGAACACTGAAGCTTTCTTT. It is translated as CASGNLGGQMNTEAFF. The variable domain in full, completed from reference TRBV7-9 and TRBJ1-1, reads DTGVSQNPRHKITKRGQNVTFRCDPISEHNRLYWYRQTLGQGPEFLTYFQNEAQLEKSRLLSDRFSAERPKGSFSTLEIQRTEQGDSAMYLCASGNLGGQMNTEAFFGQGTRLTVV.

The genes are TRBV19 and TRBJ1-2; D might be TRBD1 (5 bases). The CDR3 totals 15 residues. The V and J ends lost 1 base and 8 bases respectively, with 17 bases between them. Germline V gene data show CDR1 as LNHDA and CDR2 as SQIVND (reference sequence). For the CDR3, the DNA is TGTGCCAGTAGTATAGCTGCTCTAGGGGCTGGAGGCTACACCTTC. Translated, it gives CASSIAALGAGGYTF.

The gene calls are TRBV6-5 and TRBJ2-2; TRBD1 is a possible D gene (5 bases). The germline V gene encodes CDR1 MNHEY and CDR2 SVGAGI. The V gene lost 2 bases and the J gene lost 5 bases, with 12 bases spanning the gap. The CDR3 sequence is 15 residues long. The CDR3 nucleotides read TGTGCCAGCAGTTACACCGACAGCTATACCGGGGAGCTGTTTTTT. Translation gives CASSYTDSYTGELFF.

This sequence joins TRBV2 and TRBJ2-4, with a weak D call TRBD1 (5 bases). The V gene lost 8 bases and the J gene lost 2 bases, with 13 bases spanning the gap. The CDR3 sequence is 14 residues long. In germline, CDR1 is SNHLY, CDR2 FYNNEI. CDR3 in DNA: TGTGCCAGCTCTCTCTCAGGGTCCAAAAACATTCAGTACTTC. Translated, it gives CASSLSGSKNIQYF. Full variable domain (missing parts from reference TRBV2 and TRBJ2-4): EPEVTQTPSHQVTQMGQEVILRCVPISNHLYFYWYRQILGQKVEFLVSFYNNEISEKSEIFDDQFSVERPDGSNFTLKIRSTKLEDSAMYFCASSLSGSKNIQYFGAGTRLSVL.

This sequence joins TRBV5-1 and TRBJ2-5; 10 nucleotides align to TRBD1. The CDR3 spans 14 residues. CDR1 is SGHRS and CDR2 is YFSETQ in the germline V gene. V gave up 4 bases and J gave up 5 bases; unmatched junction bases: 5. CDR3 in DNA: TGCGCCAGCAGCGCGACAGGGGGCTTGGAGACCCAGTACTTC. Encoded protein: CASSATGGLETQYF.

This clone was observed a few times. The chain recombines TRBV10-3 with TRBJ2-1; 9 positions agree with TRBD1. Germline loops: CDR1 ENHRY, CDR2 SYGVKD. V lost 0 bases and J lost 5; bases outside the gene matches: 5. CDR3 size: 16 residues. The CDR3 nucleotides read TGTGCCATCAGTGAGTCGGGGACAGGGTCCCACAATGAGCAGTTCTTC. Protein product: CAISESGTGSHNEQFF.

This chain joins TRBV6-5 and TRBJ1-1, with TRBD1 identical over 9 bases. The J segment lost 4 bases and the V segment lost 7 bases, leaving 7 bases of the junction unmatched. The germline gives CDR1 MNHEY, CDR2 SVGAGI. CDR3 length: 14 residues. CDR3 nucleotides: TGTGCCAGCACTTTACAGGGGGCGGGCACTGAAGCTTTCTTT. Its translation: CASTLQGAGTEAFF.

This clone has only one observation. The V gene is TRBV7-9, the J gene TRBJ1-5, with a weak D call TRBD1 (5 bases). Between the trimmed V and J ends, which lost 5 bases and 7 bases, there was a span of 9 bases. Germline V CDR1 and CDR2: SEHNR, FQNEAQ (reference sequence). This CDR3 contains 12 residues. The CDR3 protein is CASSLQDQPQHF. The DNA of the CDR3 is TGTGCCAGCAGCCTACAGGACCAGCCCCAGCATTTT.

The chain recombines TRBV6-2 or TRBV6-3 with TRBJ1-1; 9 positions match TRBD1. The trim removed 2 bases at V and 4 bases at J, leaving 5 bases unmatched. The germline gives CDR1 MNHEY, CDR2 SVGEGT. The CDR3 spans 15 residues. DNA for the CDR3: TGTGCCAGCAGTTACGGGGGGACAGGGCTCACTGAAGCTTTCTTT. It codes for CASSYGGTGLTEAFF.

CDR3 residues: CAWNAGLNSPLHF. For the CDR3, the DNA is TGTGCCTGGAACGCAGGGCTAAATTCACCCCTCCACTTT. V and J are TRBV30 and TRBJ1-6; D is perhaps TRBD1 (5 bases). The CDR3 length is 13 residues. Per germline, CDR1 GTSNPN and CDR2 SVGIG (reference sequence). The V end was cut by 4 bases, the J end by 7 bases, with 11 bases between.

This chain joins TRBV4-3 and TRBJ2-3; TRBD2 matches 8 bases. CDR3 length: 17 residues. Germline V gene data show CDR1 as LGHNA and CDR2 as YSLEER. V lost 4 bases to trimming and J lost 1 base; unmatched junction nucleotides: 10. The CDR3 region is CASSPSPGGEGTDTQYF. The CDR3 nucleotides read TGCGCCAGCAGCCCCTCCCCGGGGGGGGAAGGCACAGATACGCAGTATTTT.

The J gene is TRBJ1-5, the V gene TRBV24-1; 9 bases agree with TRBD1. This CDR3 spans 16 amino acids. The germline CDR1 and CDR2 sequences are KGHDR and SFDVKD. The V segment lost 4 bases and the J segment 2 bases; nucleotides outside the gene matches: 5. CDR3 sequence: CATSDPRTGGNQPQHF. The CDR3 nucleotides read TGTGCCACCAGTGACCCTAGGACAGGGGGCAATCAGCCCCAGCATTTT.